This TCR beta chain was sequenced in a study of post-analysis software for immune sequencing data. Concerning this clonotype itself: Its antigen is not known. One end of the junction does not line up with germline, which may come from a read error.

Sequencing libraries made from TCR beta cDNA carried unique molecular identifiers. TCRdb redid the calling of the PCR reads with MiXCR, one entry per CDR3 protein. The data hold hundreds of thousands of distinct CDR3 sequences, with 55% to 60% observed a single time. CDR1 and CDR2 (germline): SGHTA, FQGNSA. The CDR3 has 13 amino acids. Notes on the study in general: Among four to six TRBV segments more frequent in patients than controls were TRBV5-6, TRBV5-1 and TRBV20-1.

The V gene is TRBV7-2, the J gene TRBJ1-5; the D gene is possibly TRBD1 (6 bases). This clonotype was obtained from a girl aged 2-15 years with multiple sclerosis. Sequencing was performed on blood. In nucleotides, the CDR3 is TGTGCCGGCAGCCTAGAGGGGGGTCAGCCCCAGCATTTT. Its translation is CAGSLEGGQPQHF.